These T cell receptor beta chains were read from a single sample in a study of beta chain features in type 1 diabetes. TCRdb's table, derived via immunoSEQ multiplex PCR, lists solely in-frame clones and lacks some. The table lists fewer than 400,000 clones, approximately 8.2% of them singletons. The sequencing sample was made of central memory CD4+ T cells from blood. The receptors come from a woman younger than 35 in good health. Both conserved end residues are part of each CDR3. The D gene is left open where the match is weak. A clone size is listed for some rows: how often the clone was seen (once, few, many), or a class if it is expanded.

j_call	clone_size	d_call	v_call	cdr3_nt	cdr3_aa
TRBJ2-5	-	-	TRBV19	TGTGCCAGTAGTTCGACTAGTCAATCGGTGACCCAGTACTTC	CASSSTSQSVTQYF
TRBJ2-7	many	TRBD2	TRBV9	TGTGCCAGCACCCTGGGGGAGGGAGGCGCCTACGAGCAGTACTTC	CASTLGEGGAYEQYF
TRBJ2-1	many	-	TRBV25-1	TGTGCCAGTTCGGACTGGGCGGAGCAGTTCTTC	CASSDWAEQFF
TRBJ2-7	many	-	TRBV7-9	TGTGCCAGCAGCTTAGTTTTCGGCGAGCAGTACTTC	CASSLVFGEQYF
TRBJ2-4	-	-	TRBV5-6	TGTGCCAGCAGCTTGCAACAGGGAATTCAGTACTTC	CASSLQQGIQYF
TRBJ2-5	-	-	TRBV11-3	TGTGCCAGCAGCCCTAGGACGATACAAGAGACCCAGTACTTC	CASSPRTIQETQYF
TRBJ2-4	-	TRBD2	TRBV7-3	TGTGCCAGCAGCGGGGAGACCGGGACTAGGAACATTCAGTACTTC	CASSGETGTRNIQYF
TRBJ2-7	few	-	TRBV7-9	TGTGCCAGCAGCCTCCTAGGAAACTACGAGCAGTACTTC	CASSLLGNYEQYF
TRBJ1-2	-	-	TRBV6-1	TGTGCCAGCAGGCAAGTAGGACGCAACTATGGCTACACCTTC	CASRQVGRNYGYTF
TRBJ2-3	-	-	TRBV29-1	TGCAGCGTTGAAGTACGGACATTCACAGATACGCAGTATTTT	CSVEVRTFTDTQYF
TRBJ2-7	-	TRBD2	TRBV5-1	TGCGCCAGCAGCTTGGAAGCGGGAGATTCCTACGAGCAGTACTTC	CASSLEAGDSYEQYF
TRBJ2-1	-	TRBD2	TRBV14	TGTGCCAGCAGCCATTCAAGCCGGGCTAGCGGAAAATACAATGAGCAGTTCTTC	CASSHSSRASGKYNEQFF
TRBJ2-1	few	-	TRBV2	TGTGCCAGCAGCCCCACCGTGACAACCAATGAGCAGTTCTTC	CASSPTVTTNEQFF
TRBJ1-2	few	-	TRBV15	TGTGCCACCAGCAGAGTCAGGGAGAACTATGGCTACACCTTC	CATSRVRENYGYTF
TRBJ1-5	few	TRBD1	TRBV27	TGTGCCAGCATACAAGGGGGCGCGGGTTATAGCAATCAGCCCCAGCATTTT	CASIQGGAGYSNQPQHF
TRBJ1-4	-	-	TRBV18	TGTGCCAGCTCACCACCGTCAGAAACTAATGAAAAACTGTTTTTT	CASSPPSETNEKLFF
TRBJ2-1	-	TRBD2	TRBV7-3	TGTGCCAGCAGCTTTGGGACTAACTCCTACAATGAGCAGTTCTTC	CASSFGTNSYNEQFF
TRBJ1-2	-	TRBD1	TRBV5-1	TGCGCCAGCAGCTTGCAGGGGGCAGACTATGGCTACACCTTC	CASSLQGADYGYTF
TRBJ2-1	few	-	TRBV14	TGTGCCAGCAGCCCTACCATCGAAGGCACCTACAATGAGCAGTTCTTC	CASSPTIEGTYNEQFF
TRBJ2-5	few	TRBD1	TRBV25-1	TGTGCCAGCAGTGACGATGGACAGGGGGGGGAGACCCAGTACTTC	CASSDDGQGGETQYF
TRBJ1-2	-	-	TRBV7-9	TGTGCCAGCAGCTTGGAGTACTATGGCTACACCTTC	CASSLEYYGYTF
TRBJ1-2	-	TRBD1	TRBV7-2	TGTGCCAGCAGCGCGGGACAGCTCTATGGCTACACCTTC	CASSAGQLYGYTF
TRBJ2-7	few	TRBD2	TRBV6-5	TGTGCCAGCAGTTACTTTGGCGGGAGGAGCAACGAGCAGTACTTC	CASSYFGGRSNEQYF
TRBJ2-7	few	-	TRBV7-8	TGTGCCAGCAGCTCTAACAGGGTTTCCTACGAGCAGTACTTC	CASSSNRVSYEQYF
TRBJ2-1	-	-	TRBV5-1	TGCGCCAGCAGCTTGGTCGGGGAATTCTACAATGAGCAGTTCTTC	CASSLVGEFYNEQFF
TRBJ2-7	few	-	TRBV28	TGTGCCAGCACTACTCCTGTAGGACAGCAGTACTTC	CASTTPVGQQYF